This T cell receptor (beta chain) was recovered during a study of technical replicates of blood from four donors. Method: immunoSEQ multiplex PCR; TCRdb's copy keeps in-frame clones and lacks some. The repertoire has more than 90,000 clones, about 94% of them found once; the top ten carry roughly 0.22%. The V gene end was trimmed by 6 bases and the J gene end by 5 bases; junction bases not matched to a gene: 3. The CDR3 length is 14 residues. CDR1 and CDR2 (germline): SGHAT, FQDESV (reference sequence). The specimen sequenced was T cells isolated from PBMCs. The sequence derives from a human donor in good health. V is TRBV11-1 and J is TRBJ2-1, with 11 bases identical to TRBD2. The CDR3 spells CASRRLAGNNEQFF. The CDR3 coding sequence is TGTGCCAGCAGAAGACTAGCGGGAAACAATGAGCAGTTCTTC.